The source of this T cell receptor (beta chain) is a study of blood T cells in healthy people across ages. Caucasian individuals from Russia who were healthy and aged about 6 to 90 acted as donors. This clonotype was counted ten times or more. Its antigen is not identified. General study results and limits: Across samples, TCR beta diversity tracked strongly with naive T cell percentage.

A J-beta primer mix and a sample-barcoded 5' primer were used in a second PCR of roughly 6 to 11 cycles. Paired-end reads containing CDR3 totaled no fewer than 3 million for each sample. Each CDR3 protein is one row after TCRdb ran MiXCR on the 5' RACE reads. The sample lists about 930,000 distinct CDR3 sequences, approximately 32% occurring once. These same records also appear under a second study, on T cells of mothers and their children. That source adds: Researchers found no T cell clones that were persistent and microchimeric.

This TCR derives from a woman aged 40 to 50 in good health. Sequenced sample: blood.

CDR3 sequence: CASSLIAGSYNEQFF. CDR3 nucleotides: TGCGCCAGCAGCTTGATAGCGGGCTCCTACAATGAGCAGTTCTTC. This chain uses TRBV5-1 with TRBJ2-1, with 7 positions matching TRBD2. This CDR3 is 15 amino acids long. The ends lost 1 base at V and 0 bases at J; junction bases unmatched: 1. Germline V gene lookup returns CDR1 SGHRS and CDR2 YFSETQ. The full variable domain, rest sourced from reference TRBV5-1 and TRBJ2-1, is KAGVTQTPRYLIKTRGQQVTLSCSPISGHRSVSWYQQTPGQGLQFLFEYFSETQRNKGNFPGRFSGRQFSNSRSEMNVSTLELGDSALYLCASSLIAGSYNEQFFGPGTRLTVL.